The clone carrying this TCR beta chain came up once. Its specificity is unknown. Germline V CDR1 and CDR2: MNHNY, SVGAGI (reference sequence). The length of the CDR3 is 12 residues. Between the trimmed V and J ends, which lost 2 bases and 7 bases, there was a span of 9 bases. The source of the sample is a study of cytomegalovirus exposure and HLA in healthy donors. Whole-study results and caveats: Analyses of presence/absence relied on an assumption of roughly uniform sequencing depth across donors.

PCR used 60 Vbeta primers and 13 Jbeta primers. Here immunoSEQ multiplex PCR was the method, and the copy in TCRdb shows in-frame clones only, minus some. This table has about 200,000 clones, 65% to 80% appearing once. V is TRBV6-6 and J is TRBJ2-7, with D possibly being TRBD2 (5 bases). The sample taken for sequencing was PBMCs. The source is a man aged 50 to 59 in good health and CMV-seronegative. The CDR3 loop is CASSYSRGEQYF. The CDR3 DNA follows: TGTGCCAGCAGTTACAGCCGGGGTGAGCAGTACTTC.